This T cell receptor beta chain was identified in a study of Ad26.COV2.S vaccination and SARS-CoV-2 variants. The study's findings and limits: Vaccine recipients had higher spike-specific TCR breadth than placebo recipients. Researchers cautioned that TCR breadth and depth analyses may have underestimated total T cell responses.

Per germline, CDR1 MDHEN and CDR2 SYDVKM. Between the trimmed V and J ends, which lost 7 bases and 12 bases, there was a span of 19 bases. The CDR3 length is 14 residues. The treatment: about 20 received Ad26.COV2.S at low or high dose, single or two shots; roughly five received placebo; per-sample allocation not given. Day 63 after the first vaccine or placebo injection was the time point for sampling. Only in-frame clones appear in the TCRdb table, and some are missing; sequencing was by immunoSEQ multiplex PCR. The data show roughly 380,000 clones, 85% to 90% seen once. As concerns this clone: As yet, its antigen is unknown.

The TCR was taken from a person between 18 and 65 years old who received the Ad26.COV2.S COVID-19 vaccine or a placebo. V usage is TRBV28 and J usage is TRBJ1-6; a possible D gene is TRBD1 (5 bases). The source material was peripheral blood, sampled in a trial of Ad26.COV2.S vaccine versus placebo. The CDR3 is CASIPPEGQGPLHF. The CDR3 bases are TGTGCCAGCATCCCTCCGGAGGGCCAGGGACCCCTCCACTTT.